Below, 2 T cell receptor beta chains from the same sample are listed, as sequenced in a study of blood T cells in healthy people across ages. Through a sample-barcoded 5' primer and a J-beta primer mix, a second PCR was run for roughly 6 to 11 cycles. TCRdb called the 5' RACE reads again in MiXCR, with one record for every CDR3 protein. The table records 1.5 million to 2 million distinct CDR3 sequences, around 48% of them present only once. Sample: blood. The receptors stem from a woman in her 40s in good health.

The chain employs TRBV19 and TRBJ2-7, with D perhaps given as TRBD1 or TRBD2 (5 bases each). The CDR3 has 14 amino acids. Germline loops: CDR1 LNHDA, CDR2 SQIVND (reference sequence). V gave up 1 base and J gave up 3 bases, with 10 bases separating them. CDR3 loop: CASSIGDRVYEQYF. The CDR3 DNA follows: TGTGCCAGTAGTATAGGGGACCGAGTCTACGAGCAGTACTTC.

V and J are TRBV4-1 and TRBJ2-1; D ambiguous. The CDR3 is 15 residues long. The germline V gene has CDR1 MGHRA and CDR2 YSYEKL. The V and J ends lost 5 bases and 4 bases respectively, with 15 bases between them. The DNA for the CDR3 is TGCGCCAGCAGCTTGGCCGGGCTGGGGTACAATGAGCAGTTCTTC. This translates into CASSLAGLGYNEQFF.